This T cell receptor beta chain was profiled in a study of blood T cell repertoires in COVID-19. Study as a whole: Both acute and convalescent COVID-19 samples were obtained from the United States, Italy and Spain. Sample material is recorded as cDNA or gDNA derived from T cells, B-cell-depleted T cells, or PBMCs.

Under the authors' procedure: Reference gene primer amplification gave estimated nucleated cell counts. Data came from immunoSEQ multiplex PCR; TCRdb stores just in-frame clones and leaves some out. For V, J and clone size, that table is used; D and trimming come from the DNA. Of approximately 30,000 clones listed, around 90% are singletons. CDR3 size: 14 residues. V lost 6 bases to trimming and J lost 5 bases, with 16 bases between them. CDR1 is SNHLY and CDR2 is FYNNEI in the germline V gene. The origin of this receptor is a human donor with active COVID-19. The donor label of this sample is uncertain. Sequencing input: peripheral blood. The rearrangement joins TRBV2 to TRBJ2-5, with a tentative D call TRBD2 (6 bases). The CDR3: CASSTQGGAETQYF. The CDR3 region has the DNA TGTGCCAGCAGCACCCAGGGAGGAGCGGAGACCCAGTACTTC.